This TCR beta chain came from a study of shared clonotypes between healthy human individuals. Germline lookup yields CDR1 SEHNR and CDR2 FQNEAQ (reference sequence). V shed 4 bases and J shed 2 bases, with 9 bases lying between them. The length of the CDR3 is 14 residues. Here immunoSEQ multiplex PCR was the method, and the copy in TCRdb shows in-frame clones only, minus some. The table lists hundreds of thousands of clones, less than 85% of them singletons. Regarding the study as a whole: Clonotypes not shared had lower generation probabilities than those common to all four donors.

Ten or more counts support this clone. Its cognate antigen is unknown. This receptor was taken from a woman aged 25-40 years in good health. The specimen was memory CD4+ T cells sorted from blood. As to subset: CD45RA-negative fraction. The chain is built from TRBV7-9 and TRBJ1-3; D is unresolved. The CDR3 loop reads CASSSGSTGNTIYF. The CDR3 DNA follows: TGTGCCAGCAGCTCGGGGAGCACTGGAAACACCATATATTTT.